The clone carrying this TCR beta chain was seen repeatedly, ten times or more. Its antigen remains unknown. TCRdb reprocessed the 5' RACE reads with MiXCR, giving one entry per CDR3 protein. Among about 390,000 distinct CDR3 sequences listed, approximately 8.7% were seen once. The sample originates from a study of identical twins. Study-wide results and caveats: The study found weaker excess twin sharing in beta out-of-frame sequences. In cord blood, abundant beta clonotypes had fewer insertions; memory showed no trend.

The clonotype was recovered from a woman between 50 and 59 years old in good health. Sequences were obtained from naive T cells sorted from blood.

The CDR3 DNA is TGTGCCAGCAGCCCGGCTATCGGAGGGCCCCCTCCCTACAATGAGCAGTTCTTC. This codes for CASSPAIGGPPPYNEQFF. The J gene is TRBJ2-1, the V gene TRBV11-1, with D tentatively TRBD2 (6 bases). V was clipped by 5 bases and J by 2 bases, with 22 bases between them. Germline V CDR1 and CDR2: SGHAT, FQDESV (reference sequence). The CDR3 consists of 18 residues.